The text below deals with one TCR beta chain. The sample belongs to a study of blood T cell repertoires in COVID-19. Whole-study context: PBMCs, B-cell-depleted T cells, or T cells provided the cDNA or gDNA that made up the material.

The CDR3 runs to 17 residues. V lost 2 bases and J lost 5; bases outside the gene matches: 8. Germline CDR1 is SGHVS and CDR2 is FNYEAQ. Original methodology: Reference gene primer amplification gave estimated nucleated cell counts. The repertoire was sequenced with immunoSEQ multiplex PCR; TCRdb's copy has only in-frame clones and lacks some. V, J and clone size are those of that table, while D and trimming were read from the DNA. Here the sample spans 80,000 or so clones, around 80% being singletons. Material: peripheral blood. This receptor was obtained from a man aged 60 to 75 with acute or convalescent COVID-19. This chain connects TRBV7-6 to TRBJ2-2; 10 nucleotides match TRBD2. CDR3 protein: CASSLRLAGDRTGELFF. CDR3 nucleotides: TGTGCCAGCAGCTTACGTCTAGCGGGAGATCGGACCGGGGAGCTGTTTTTT.